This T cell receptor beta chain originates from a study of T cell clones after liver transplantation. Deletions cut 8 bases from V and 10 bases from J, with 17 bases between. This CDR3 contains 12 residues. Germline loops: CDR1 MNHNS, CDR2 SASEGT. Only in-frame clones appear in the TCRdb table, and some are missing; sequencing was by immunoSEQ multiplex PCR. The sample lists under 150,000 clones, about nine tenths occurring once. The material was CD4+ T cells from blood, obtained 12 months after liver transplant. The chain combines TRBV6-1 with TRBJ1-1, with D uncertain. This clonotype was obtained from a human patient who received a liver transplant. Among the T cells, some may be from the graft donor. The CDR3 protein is CASGRQVGGAFF. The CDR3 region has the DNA TGTGCCAGCGGACGGCAGGTCGGTGGAGCTTTCTTT.